The 12 T cell receptor beta chains below were found in one sample sequenced in a study of tissue T cells after allogeneic stem cell transplantation. Sequenced by immunoSEQ multiplex PCR; TCRdb stores in-frame clones only, minus some. The table includes roughly 42,000 clones, approximately 92% detected once. Material: blood, obtained before transplantation. The receptors were gathered from a woman aged 40-69 years who later had graft-versus-host disease after an allogeneic stem cell transplant.

This clone was observed a handful of times. The junction does not match germline at one end; this may be a read error. The rearrangement joins TRBV5-4 to TRBJ2-5; possibly TRBD2 for D (7 bases). The CDR3 consists of 13 residues. Germline V lookup: CDR1 SGHNT, CDR2 YYREEE (reference sequence). CDR3 sequence (DNA): TGTGCCAGCAGCTCCGGAGAGCAGGGGAGGGCGCACTTC. Translation gives CASSSGEQGRAHF. The complete variable domain, with remaining parts taken from reference TRBV5-4 and TRBJ2-5, reads ETGVTQSPTHLIKTRGQQVTLRCSSQSGHNTVSWYQQALGQGPQFIFQYYREEENGRGNFPPRFSGLQFPNYSSELNVNALELDDSALYLCASSSGEQGRAHFGPGTRLLVL.

V is TRBV6-5 and J is TRBJ2-1, with 8 nucleotides matching TRBD1. The CDR3 length is 15 residues. The germline V gene encodes CDR1 MNHEY and CDR2 SVGAGI. V was pared by 7 bases and J by 6 bases, with 11 bases of the junction left unmatched. Here the CDR3 DNA reads TGTGCCAGCAATTCAGGACAGGGACCCCTCAATGAGCAGTTCTTC. Protein: CASNSGQGPLNEQFF.

This clone occurred once. The chain uses TRBV29-1 and TRBJ2-7, with TRBD2 matching over 9 bases. CDR1 is SQVTM, CDR2 ANQGSEA, per germline. The length of the CDR3 is 13 residues. The trim removed 2 bases at V and 3 bases at J, leaving 2 bases unmatched. The CDR3 is CSVELAGIYEQYF. The CDR3 nucleotides are TGCAGCGTTGAACTAGCGGGAATCTACGAGCAGTACTTC.

The chain links TRBV7-2 to TRBJ2-2; D is unresolved. The germline V gene has CDR1 SGHTA and CDR2 FQGNSA. Trimming stripped 1 base from V and 7 bases from J, with 13 bases between. This CDR3 is 15 amino acids long. CDR3 protein: CASSLGSMVDGELFF. The CDR3 region has the DNA TGTGCCAGCAGCTTAGGGTCGATGGTAGACGGGGAGCTGTTTTTT.

This clone appeared once. The junction shows a germline mismatch at one end, possibly a read error. V is TRBV10-3 and J is TRBJ1-1; tentatively, D is TRBD1 (6 bases). Per germline, CDR1 ENHRY and CDR2 SYGVKD. The CDR3 runs 11 residues. Here the CDR3 DNA reads TGTGCCATCAGGCGGGACACAGAAGCTTTCTTT. Translated: CAIRRDTEAFF.

This clone was seen once. The chain joins TRBV24-1 to TRBJ2-5; D is undetermined. V was pared by 5 bases and J by 0 bases, with 6 bases between. CDR3 length equals 13 residues. CDR1 is KGHDR and CDR2 is SFDVKD in the germline V gene. CDR3 sequence: CATSAGHQETQYF. The CDR3 DNA reads TGTGCCACCAGTGCAGGACACCAAGAGACCCAGTACTTC.

The chain recombines TRBV6-5 with TRBJ1-5; the D gene is possibly TRBD1 (6 bases). Per the germline V gene, CDR1 is MNHEY and CDR2 is SVGAGI. The V end was cut by 2 bases, the J end by 3 bases, with 8 bases between. The CDR3 has 14 residues. The CDR3 spells CASSYRGVNQPQHF. DNA of the CDR3: TGTGCCAGCAGTTACAGGGGGGTCAATCAGCCCCAGCATTTT.

The chain carries TRBV5-4 and TRBJ1-1; perhaps TRBD1 as D (6 bases). V dropped 0 bases and J dropped 1 base, with 7 bases sitting between them. The CDR3 loop spans 14 amino acids. Looked up from germline, CDR1 is SGHNT and CDR2 is YYREEE (reference sequence). DNA of the CDR3: TGTGCCAGCAGCTTGGCAGGGGCGAACACTGAAGCTTTCTTT. Its protein product is CASSLAGANTEAFF.

This chain uses TRBV27 with TRBJ2-6; TRBD1 matches at 9 bases. V gave up 5 bases and J gave up 4 bases; unmatched junction bases: 12. In germline, CDR1 is MNHEY, CDR2 SMNVEV (reference sequence). The CDR3 loop spans 18 amino acids. The CDR3 bases are TGTGCCAGCAGTGCCAGGACAGGGGCATTTGACGGGGCCAACGTCCTGACTTTC. This codes for CASSARTGAFDGANVLTF.

The J gene is TRBJ2-1, the V gene TRBV3-1 (or the pseudogene TRBV3-2); D remains ambiguous. V was clipped by 1 base and J by 7 bases, with 11 bases between them. Germline V gene lookup returns CDR1 LGHDT and CDR2 YNNKEL (reference sequence). The CDR3 totals 14 residues. CDR3 DNA sequence: TGTGCCAGCAGCCAAGCGGTGGGTCCTAATGAGCAGTTCTTC. Translating gives CASSQAVGPNEQFF.

This clone was detected once. J is TRBJ2-3 and V is TRBV14; D gene uncertain. V lost 0 bases, J lost 6 bases, and 10 bases lay in between. This CDR3 has 14 residues. Germline CDR1 SGHDN, CDR2 FVKESK. The CDR3 sequence is CASSQEWVSDTQYF. In DNA form, the CDR3 reads TGTGCCAGCAGCCAAGAGTGGGTTTCGGATACGCAGTATTTT. The full variable domain, with the rest looked up from reference TRBV14 and TRBJ2-3, is EAGVTQFPSHSVIEKGQTVTLRCDPISGHDNLYWYRRVMGKEIKFLLHFVKESKQDESGMPNNRFLAERTGGTYSTLKVQPAELEDSGVYFCASSQEWVSDTQYFGPGTRLTVL.

This clone was seen once. The chain is built from TRBV6-4 and TRBJ2-1, with TRBD2 matching over 13 bases. CDR3 length: 16 residues. After removal of 6 bases from V and 9 bases from J, the junction contained 11 bases not matched to a gene. Germline values: CDR1 MRHNA, CDR2 SNTAGT. The CDR3 DNA reads as TGTGCCAGCAGCCCAACCGGGACTAGCGGGATGAGTGAGCAGTTCTTC. Translation: CASSPTGTSGMSEQFF.